This paragraph reports one TCR beta chain. This CDR3 has 14 residues. CDR1 is SGHDT, CDR2 YYEEEE, per germline. The V segment lost 5 bases and the J segment 2 bases; nucleotides outside the gene matches: 6. This sample stems from a study of OX40 agonist ivuxolimab in advanced cancers. Study information: Two patients with cutaneous melanoma and one with hepatocellular carcinoma, three in total, showed partial responses.

Clones were read by immunoSEQ multiplex PCR, and TCRdb kept only the in-frame ones, dropping some. This repertoire shows tens of thousands of clones, about 90% found once; its top ten account for 8.4%. The sample in question was CD4+ or CD8+ T cells sorted from blood, obtained in a trial of the OX40 agonist ivuxolimab. This TCR was sampled from an adult with an advanced solid tumor such as melanoma, head and neck, liver or kidney cancer. The rearrangement links TRBV5-6 to TRBJ2-7; 8 bases are a match to TRBD1. The CDR3 region has the DNA TGTGCCAGCAGGGCCGGGACAGGCACCTACGAGCAGTACTTC. It encodes CASRAGTGTYEQYF.